Presented here are 29 T cell receptor beta chains from one specimen sequenced in a study of radiation and T cells in renal cell carcinoma. Assay: immunoSEQ multiplex PCR; the TCRdb copy retains only in-frame clones and omits some. The table has under 200,000 clones, about 85% seen once. Time point of the sample: blood 4 weeks post-SBRT, at nephrectomy. Treatment in this sample: 15 Gy SBRT to primary tumor, nephrectomy 4 weeks later. The specimen was blood, collected from a patient whose treatment included radiotherapy and nephrectomy. Every receptor here comes from a woman aged 45-59 years with renal cell carcinoma.

This clone was counted a single time. The chain combines TRBV4-3 with TRBJ1-1, with D unresolved. CDR3 length equals 13 residues. The germline V gene encodes CDR1 LGHNA and CDR2 YSLEER. V was clipped by 4 bases and J by 4 bases, with 10 bases between them. The CDR3 reads CASSLGEGTEAFF. The CDR3 DNA reads TGCGCCAGCAGCCTTGGAGAGGGCACTGAAGCTTTCTTT.

The chain has TRBV9 and TRBJ2-5; 7 bases map to TRBD2. CDR3 length equals 14 residues. Germline loops: CDR1 SGDLS, CDR2 YYNGEE. J lost 5 bases, V lost 3 bases, and 7 bases had no gene match. The CDR3: CASSETSSVETQYF. The CDR3 coding sequence is TGTGCCAGCAGCGAGACTAGCAGCGTTGAGACCCAGTACTTC. The full variable domain, rest sourced from reference TRBV9 and TRBJ2-5, is DSGVTQTPKHLITATGQRVTLRCSPRSGDLSVYWYQQSLDQGLQFLIQYYNGEERAKGNILERFSAQQFPDLHSELNLSSLELGDSALYFCASSETSSVETQYFGPGTRLLVL.

The chain is built from TRBV9 and TRBJ2-1; D is perhaps TRBD2 (6 bases). The CDR3 sequence is 16 residues long. V was pared by 0 bases and J by 1 base, with 11 bases between. Germline V gene lookup returns CDR1 SGDLS and CDR2 YYNGEE. CDR3 coding DNA: TGTGCCAGCAGCGTAGCTCGGGGGAGGTCCTACAATGAGCAGTTCTTC. Protein product: CASSVARGRSYNEQFF.

This clone was counted a single time. J is TRBJ2-7 and V is TRBV14; D remains unclear. Trimming took off 2 bases at V and 0 bases at J, with 2 bases between the two ends. The germline V gene has CDR1 SGHDN and CDR2 FVKESK. CDR3 length: 12 residues. Written as DNA, the CDR3 is TGTGCCAGCAGCCAAAGCTCCTACGAGCAGTACTTC. Protein product: CASSQSSYEQYF.

The CDR3 region is CATSLTEETQYF. CDR3 bases: TGCGCCACCTCTCTAACAGAAGAGACCCAGTACTTC. The chain combines TRBV10-2 with TRBJ2-5; D gene ambiguous. V lost 10 bases, J lost 3 bases, and 12 bases lay in between. Germline CDR1 and CDR2: WSHSY and SAAADI. There are 12 residues in the CDR3.

J is TRBJ1-6 and V is TRBV9; 7 nucleotides align to TRBD1. V was clipped by 3 bases and J by 0 bases; unmatched bases: 6. The CDR3 extends over 17 amino acids. Germline assignment: CDR1 SGDLS and CDR2 YYNGEE. The CDR3 bases are TGTGCCAGCAGCGGACGACAGGGAAGCTCCTATAATTCACCCCTCCACTTT. This gives the protein CASSGRQGSSYNSPLHF.

V usage is TRBV25-1 and J usage is TRBJ1-2, with 8 bases fitting TRBD1. The CDR3 loop spans 16 amino acids. The V gene end was trimmed by 6 bases and the J gene end by 4 bases; junction bases not matched to a gene: 13. Germline CDR1 and CDR2: MGHDK and SYGVNS. The CDR3 loop reads CASRGTGQGDLYGYTF. The DNA of the CDR3 is TGTGCCAGCAGGGGGACTGGACAGGGCGACCTCTATGGCTACACCTTC.

The V call is TRBV9, the J call TRBJ2-2, with 7 nucleotides matching TRBD1. V dropped 4 bases and J dropped 0; count of bases not matched to a gene: 3. The germline V gene has CDR1 SGDLS and CDR2 YYNGEE. CDR3 length equals 15 residues. The CDR3 DNA is TGTGCCAGCAGCTTCGACAGGGCGAACACCGGGGAGCTGTTTTTT. Its protein product is CASSFDRANTGELFF.

This chain connects TRBV6-6 to TRBJ2-7; 12 nucleotides match TRBD1. The CDR3 runs 16 residues. Germline V gene data show CDR1 as MNHNY and CDR2 as SVGAGI (reference sequence). V lost 6 bases and J lost 3; bases outside the gene matches: 9. The CDR3 DNA sequence: TGTGCCAGCAGATTTACCGGGACAGGGGGCATCTACGAGCAGTACTTC. This encodes CASRFTGTGGIYEQYF.

This chain links TRBV19 with TRBJ2-5; TRBD2 aligns across 8 bases. V lost 7 bases, J lost 5 bases, and 9 bases stayed unmatched. This CDR3 spans 14 amino acids. The germline V gene encodes CDR1 LNHDA and CDR2 SQIVND (reference sequence). For the CDR3, the DNA is TGTGCCAGTAATGAGCGGGGGATCTCCGAGACCCAGTACTTC. It translates to CASNERGISETQYF.

In its sample, this clone was seen a few times. Other DNA sequences of this sample code for an identical CDR3. V is TRBV9 and J is TRBJ2-2; D call uncertain. V dropped 0 bases and J dropped 3 bases, with 6 bases sitting between them. The length of the CDR3 is 14 residues. CDR1 and CDR2 (germline): SGDLS, YYNGEE. The CDR3 region is CASSVGGDTGELFF. The CDR3, as DNA: TGTGCCAGCAGCGTAGGAGGAGACACCGGGGAGCTGTTTTTT.

This rearrangement joins TRBV19 to TRBJ2-3; D is unresolved. V gave up 5 bases and J gave up 4 bases, with 13 bases separating them. The CDR3 totals 14 residues. Germline values: CDR1 LNHDA, CDR2 SQIVND (reference sequence). The CDR3 nucleotides read TGTGCCAGTAGTCGGTACGAAAGGGCAGATACGCAGTATTTT. It specifies CASSRYERADTQYF.

The rearrangement joins TRBV25-1 to TRBJ2-1; 10 positions match TRBD2. CDR3 length: 14 residues. The ends lost 8 bases at V and 6 bases at J; junction bases unmatched: 7. Germline V gives CDR1 MGHDK, CDR2 SYGVNS. The CDR3 region has the DNA TGTGCCAGCTCAACTAGCGGGGTCACCAATGAGCAGTTCTTC. Amino acid sequence: CASSTSGVTNEQFF.

A note on this clone: Compared with germline, one end of the junction differs, possibly owing to a read error. This sequence joins TRBV19 and TRBJ2-2; 9 bases fit TRBD2. The CDR3 runs 16 residues. Germline lookup yields CDR1 LNHDA and CDR2 SQIVND (reference sequence). CDR3 DNA sequence: TGTGCCAGTAGTATGAGGCTAGCGGGGCTCCCCGGAGAGCTGTTTTTT. As protein: CASSMRLAGLPGELFF.

The chain couples TRBV28 to TRBJ1-5; no reliable D call. The germline V and J ends were trimmed by 6 bases and 5 bases, with 8 bases remaining between them. The CDR3 totals 12 residues. CDR1 is MDHEN, CDR2 SYDVKM, per germline. The CDR3 coding sequence is TGTGCCAGCAGAGCTTATTATCAGCCCCAGCATTTT. This gives the protein CASRAYYQPQHF.

The chain is built from TRBV7-9 and TRBJ1-4; 9 nucleotides match TRBD1. V lost 5 bases and J lost 7; bases outside the gene matches: 8. The CDR3 has 15 residues. Germline V gene sequence: CDR1 SEHNR, CDR2 FQNEAQ (reference sequence). The CDR3 loop reads CASSRDGTGFEKLFF. The CDR3 DNA is TGTGCCAGCAGCCGAGATGGGACAGGGTTTGAAAAACTGTTTTTT.

The chain joins TRBV7-8 to TRBJ2-3; D is ambiguous. There are 12 residues in the CDR3. Germline CDR1 SGHVS, CDR2 FQNEAQ. V lost 6 bases to trimming and J lost 4 bases, with 8 bases between them. The CDR3 DNA is TGTGCCAGCAGTAAACGACCAGATACGCAGTATTTT. Amino acid sequence: CASSKRPDTQYF.

V is TRBV9 and J is TRBJ2-5; TRBD1 agrees at 9 bases. The CDR3 loop spans 15 amino acids. CDR1 and CDR2 from the germline V gene are SGDLS and YYNGEE. J was trimmed by 4 bases and V by 3 bases; bases with no gene match: 7. The CDR3 sequence is CASSAPEQGAETQYF. In DNA form, the CDR3 reads TGTGCCAGCAGCGCCCCGGAACAGGGGGCAGAGACCCAGTACTTC.

The chain employs TRBV30 and TRBJ1-3; D is unclear. CDR1 and CDR2 (germline): GTSNPN, SVGIG (reference sequence). V shed 0 bases and J shed 0 bases, with 6 bases lying between them. The CDR3 covers 14 residues. The CDR3 sequence: CAWSVTNSGNTIYF. The CDR3 DNA reads TGTGCCTGGAGTGTAACTAACTCTGGAAACACCATATATTTT.

The chain carries TRBV19 and TRBJ1-1, with 9 nucleotides matching TRBD1. The V gene's germline CDR1 is LNHDA and CDR2 SQIVND (reference sequence). The CDR3 has 13 residues. Trimming at V came to 6 bases and at J to 6 bases, leaving 5 bases not matched to a gene. In DNA, the CDR3 is TGTGCCAGTAGGACAGGGGGAAGGGCTGAAGCTTTCTTT. This translates into CASRTGGRAEAFF. Combining the CDR3 with reference TRBV19 and TRBJ1-1 gives the whole variable domain DGGITQSPKYLFRKEGQNVTLSCEQNLNHDAMYWYRQDPGQGLRLIYYSQIVNDFQKGDIAEGYSVSREKKESFPLTVTSAQKNPTAFYLCASRTGGRAEAFFGQGTRLTVV.

The chain combines TRBV9 with TRBJ1-1, with D possibly TRBD1 on 5 matching bases. The V end lost 2 bases, the J end lost 1 base, and 9 bases lay between the germline ends. The V gene's germline CDR1 is SGDLS and CDR2 YYNGEE. This CDR3 spans 14 amino acids. The CDR3 reads CASSVGTGNTEAFF. The CDR3 DNA is TGTGCCAGCAGCGTTGGGACTGGGAACACTGAAGCTTTCTTT.

Only one count was recorded for this clone. V and J are TRBV5-8 and TRBJ2-1; D remains unclear. CDR3 length: 10 residues. V shed 9 bases and J shed 8 bases, with 9 bases lying between them. The germline V gene has CDR1 SGHTS and CDR2 YDEGEE. The CDR3 spells CAIALDEQFF. For the CDR3, the DNA is TGTGCCATCGCGTTGGATGAGCAGTTCTTC.

V is TRBV15 and J is TRBJ1-5; D gene ambiguous. In germline, CDR1 is LNHNV, CDR2 YYDKDF (reference sequence). With 1 base removed from V and 1 base from J, the gap between germline ends came to 8 bases. This CDR3 is built from 15 residues. CDR3 residues: CATSRAVGSNQPQHF. CDR3 sequence (DNA): TGTGCCACCAGCAGAGCGGTGGGGAGCAATCAGCCCCAGCATTTT. The whole variable domain, remainder taken from reference TRBV15 and TRBJ1-5, is DAMVIQNPRYQVTQFGKPVTLSCSQTLNHNVMYWYQQKSSQAPKLLFHYYDKDFNNEADTPDNFQSRRPNTSFCFLDIRSPGLGDTAMYLCATSRAVGSNQPQHFGDGTRLSIL.

The rearrangement links TRBV7-9 to TRBJ2-1, with TRBD1 matching over 7 bases. V dropped 1 base and J dropped 4; count of bases not matched to a gene: 4. This CDR3 has 15 residues. Germline V lookup: CDR1 SEHNR, CDR2 FQNEAQ (reference sequence). The CDR3: CASSLGDSLYNEQFF. The CDR3 DNA follows: TGTGCCAGCAGCTTAGGGGACAGCTTGTACAATGAGCAGTTCTTC.

Remarks on this clone: A junction end diverges from the germline sequence, so it may reflect a read error. The V gene is TRBV6-1, the J gene TRBJ2-5, with a tentative D call TRBD2 (6 bases). CDR1 and CDR2 (germline): MNHNS, SASEGT. This CDR3 comprises 15 residues. As DNA, the CDR3 is TGTGCCAGCAGGGAAGATTTGGGGGGATGGGAGACCCAGTACTTC. This translates into CASREDLGGWETQYF.

As to this clone: The sample carries other DNA sequences with the same CDR3. The chain uses TRBV6-1 and TRBJ1-2; perhaps TRBD1 as D (5 bases). Germline CDR1 and CDR2: MNHNS and SASEGT. This CDR3 comprises 13 residues. V was cut by 5 bases and J by 1 base, with 8 bases left in between. This CDR3 is CASSLDSNYGYTF. The CDR3 DNA follows: TGTGCCAGCAGTTTAGACAGTAACTATGGCTACACCTTC.

The chain links TRBV7-9 to TRBJ2-1; TRBD1 or TRBD2 may be the D gene (5 bases each). This CDR3 region has 11 residues. Trimming shortened V by 1 base and J by 10 bases, and 5 bases separated the two germline ends. Per germline, CDR1 SEHNR and CDR2 FQNEAQ (reference sequence). For the CDR3, the DNA is TGTGCCAGCAGCTTAGGGGGGGAGCAGTTCTTC. Protein product: CASSLGGEQFF.

This clone has only one observation. The chain employs TRBV7-2 and TRBJ2-2; 8 bases match TRBD1. CDR1 is SGHTA, CDR2 FQGNSA, per germline. V lost 4 bases to trimming and J lost 6 bases; unmatched junction nucleotides: 7. The CDR3 sequence is 15 residues long. Here the CDR3 DNA reads TGTGCCAGCAGCTCGCGACAGGGGTTGGCCGGGGAGCTGTTTTTT. Protein product: CASSSRQGLAGELFF.

The chain has TRBV19 and TRBJ1-5; D uncertain. Trimming pared 10 bases from V and 0 bases from J, leaving 10 bases between. CDR1 is LNHDA, CDR2 SQIVND, per germline (reference sequence). This CDR3 region has 13 residues. The CDR3 coding sequence is TGTGCCACCTCGGAAGTTAGCAATCAGCCCCAGCATTTT. Translating gives CATSEVSNQPQHF.